The sequence of this T cell receptor beta chain was determined in a study of cytomegalovirus exposure and HLA in healthy donors. The primer mix had 60 Vbeta and 13 Jbeta primers. The table came from immunoSEQ multiplex PCR; TCRdb's copy has only in-frame clones and leaves some out. This sample's table reports over 150,000 clones. Study outcomes and limitations: Some public TCRs appeared in many individuals, while most sequences were rare. A later analysis linked a missense DCLRE1C variant to TCR beta V- and J-gene trimming. On later analysis, the bulk of CMV-associated TCR beta chains appeared to be HLA-restricted. Later analysis identified about 18,000 TCR beta sequences associated with HLA alleles, using a false discovery rate threshold of 0.05.

Regarding this clone: Antigen specificity is unknown.

CDR1 is GTSNPN, CDR2 SVGIG, per germline (reference sequence). The V end lost 0 bases, the J end lost 7 bases, and 10 bases lay between the germline ends. This CDR3 region has 13 residues. The sequenced sample consisted of PBMCs. The sequence came from a boy aged 5-17 years in good health and CMV-seronegative. The V and J genes are TRBV30 and TRBJ1-5; D ambiguous. The CDR3 sequence is CAWSVQEKQPQHF. The CDR3 DNA follows: TGTGCCTGGAGTGTACAAGAAAAACAGCCCCAGCATTTT.